These 25 T cell receptor beta chains were all obtained from the same sample, sequenced in a study of blood T cell repertoires in COVID-19. Only in-frame clones appear in the TCRdb table, and some are missing; sequencing was by immunoSEQ multiplex PCR. This table holds more than 200,000 clones, 82% found once. The sample was peripheral blood. Receptor source: a woman of 80 years or more with COVID-19, enrolled during active disease.

The chain joins TRBV19 to TRBJ1-1, with unresolved D. The CDR3 spans 16 residues. V lost 6 bases, J lost 0 bases, and 17 bases lay in between. The germline gives CDR1 LNHDA, CDR2 SQIVND (reference sequence). The CDR3 sequence is CASRPIGNRVNTEAFF. Written as DNA, the CDR3 is TGTGCCAGTAGGCCTATCGGGAACAGAGTGAACACTGAAGCTTTCTTT.

This clone showed up just a few times. The chain links TRBV6-2 or TRBV6-3 to TRBJ1-2; D gene unclear. This CDR3 is built from 14 residues. Trimming cost V 2 bases and J 3 bases, with 10 bases left between them. The germline CDR1 and CDR2 sequences are MNHEY and SVGEGT. CDR3 nucleotide sequence: TGTGCCAGCAGTTACCCCCAGAGGTACTATGGCTACACCTTC. Amino acid sequence: CASSYPQRYYGYTF.

The sample holds one count of this clone. This chain connects TRBV7-2 to TRBJ2-1; no definite D call. The CDR3 length is 15 residues. Deletions cut 1 base from V and 8 bases from J, with 15 bases between. Germline CDR1 SGHTA, CDR2 FQGNSA. Here the CDR3 DNA reads TGTGCCAGCAGCTTAGATCCGGCTAGATTTGATGAGCAGTTCTTC. Translating gives CASSLDPARFDEQFF.

The chain is built from TRBV12-5 and TRBJ1-2; TRBD1 is a possible D gene (5 bases). There are 13 residues in the CDR3. The V gene lost 5 bases and the J gene lost 4 bases, with 11 bases spanning the gap. The germline gives CDR1 LGHNT, CDR2 FRNRAP. The CDR3 protein is CASGTDRFYGYTF. CDR3 DNA sequence: TGTGCTAGTGGTACCGACAGATTCTATGGCTACACCTTC.

The V and J genes are TRBV27 and TRBJ2-7, with D possibly being TRBD1 (6 bases). The CDR3 spans 15 residues. The germline CDR1 and CDR2 sequences are MNHEY and SMNVEV (reference sequence). Trimming cost V 2 bases and J 1 base, with 12 bases left between them. CDR3 in amino acids: CASSLQQGRSYEQYF. Here the CDR3 DNA reads TGTGCCAGCAGTTTACAACAGGGACGGTCCTACGAGCAGTACTTC.

The chain uses TRBV27 and TRBJ2-2, with a weak D call TRBD2 (6 bases). The ends were cut back, 3 bases at V and 6 bases at J, with 20 bases in the middle. The CDR3 sequence is 17 residues long. Germline V lookup: CDR1 MNHEY, CDR2 SMNVEV (reference sequence). In DNA form, the CDR3 reads TGTGCCAGCAGTTTTTATTCCGTCGGGGGTCAAGCCGGGGAGCTGTTTTTT. As protein: CASSFYSVGGQAGELFF.

The chain recombines TRBV7-2 with TRBJ2-3, with 8 nucleotides matching TRBD2. Unmatched junction bases numbered 9, after V lost 8 bases and J lost 5 bases. Germline lookup yields CDR1 SGHTA and CDR2 FQGNSA. CDR3 length equals 14 residues. CDR3 nucleotide sequence: TGTGCCAGCGCCAGGACTAGCCCACTAGATACGCAGTATTTT. It encodes CASARTSPLDTQYF.

This clone was seen a few times. The chain is built from TRBV5-1 and TRBJ2-5; TRBD2 agrees at 7 bases. This CDR3 region has 16 residues. Germline V CDR1 and CDR2: SGHRS, YFSETQ. J was trimmed by 5 bases and V by 1 base; bases with no gene match: 11. CDR3 nucleotide sequence: TGCGCCAGCAGCTTGCCCTTGGGAGGGGCGGGGGAGACCCAGTACTTC. It is translated as CASSLPLGGAGETQYF.

The CDR3: CASTSRTGAATEAFF. CDR3 DNA: TGTGCCAGCACCAGTCGGACAGGCGCCGCCACTGAAGCTTTCTTT. This sequence joins TRBV5-4 and TRBJ1-1; 7 bases are a match to TRBD1. CDR3 size: 15 residues. CDR1 and CDR2 from the germline V gene are SGHNT and YYREEE (reference sequence). J lost 4 bases, V lost 6 bases, and 12 bases had no gene match.

The CDR3 nucleotides read TGTGCCAGCAGCCCCCTAGAGGGGACACTCCGTGGGGAGACCCAGTACTTC. Residues: CASSPLEGTLRGETQYF. V is TRBV9 and J is TRBJ2-5; D is perhaps TRBD1 (6 bases). Germline CDR1 reads SGDLS; CDR2 reads YYNGEE. V lost 4 bases and J 5 bases, leaving 24 bases between the germline ends. The CDR3 runs to 17 residues. Full variable domain (remainder filled in from reference TRBV9 and TRBJ2-5): DSGVTQTPKHLITATGQRVTLRCSPRSGDLSVYWYQQSLDQGLQFLIQYYNGEERAKGNILERFSAQQFPDLHSELNLSSLELGDSALYFCASSPLEGTLRGETQYFGPGTRLLVL.

The rearrangement links TRBV6-5 to TRBJ2-7, with a weak D call TRBD1 (5 bases). The ends were cut back, 0 bases at V and 2 bases at J, with 8 bases in the middle. CDR1 and CDR2 (germline): MNHEY, SVGAGI. The CDR3 is 14 residues long. In DNA form, the CDR3 reads TGTGCCAGCAGTTACTCGATCAGGGCCTACGAGCAGTACTTC. Translating it yields CASSYSIRAYEQYF.

The chain couples TRBV24-1 to TRBJ2-7, with TRBD1 matching 8 bases. The CDR3 extends over 14 amino acids. From germline, CDR1 is KGHDR and CDR2 SFDVKD. V lost 3 bases and J lost 3; bases outside the gene matches: 3. The CDR3 region is CATSDTGTGYEQYF. CDR3 sequence (DNA): TGTGCCACCAGTGATACCGGGACAGGCTACGAGCAGTACTTC.

The rearrangement joins TRBV6-4 to TRBJ1-5, with TRBD1 matching 7 bases. V dropped 11 bases and J dropped 10; count of bases not matched to a gene: 20. The CDR3 loop spans 15 amino acids. Germline CDR1 MRHNA, CDR2 SNTAGT. This CDR3 reads CAVKKQGSPRCPQHF. CDR3 nucleotide sequence: TGTGCCGTCAAAAAACAGGGGTCCCCTCGTTGTCCCCAGCATTTT.

The chain combines TRBV20-1 with TRBJ2-5; maybe TRBD2 (5 bases). Deletions cut 3 bases from V and 7 bases from J, with 15 bases between. Germline values: CDR1 DFQATT, CDR2 SNEGSKA (reference sequence). This CDR3 comprises 13 residues. The CDR3 DNA is TGCAGTGCTAGTGGGCCCTCCGGAGGGACCCAGTACTTC. Residues: CSASGPSGGTQYF.

The V call is TRBV12-5, the J call TRBJ1-1; possible D gene TRBD1, 5 bases. The length of the CDR3 is 13 residues. Trimming took off 6 bases at V and 8 bases at J, with 16 bases between the two ends. Per the germline V gene, CDR1 is LGHNT and CDR2 is FRNRAP. The CDR3 reads CASGQPQNREAFF. As DNA, the CDR3 is TGTGCTAGTGGCCAACCCCAAAACAGGGAAGCTTTCTTT.

This clone was recorded a few times. The rearrangement joins TRBV4-1 to TRBJ1-1; D possibly corresponds to TRBD1 (5 bases). Germline-derived CDR1 and CDR2 are MGHRA and YSYEKL. Between the trimmed V and J ends, which lost 4 bases and 0 bases, there was a span of 12 bases. CDR3 length equals 15 residues. The CDR3 here is CASSRGFSMNTEAFF. The CDR3 nucleotides read TGCGCCAGCAGCCGGGGCTTCAGCATGAACACTGAAGCTTTCTTT.

The chain joins TRBV6-5 to TRBJ1-4; TRBD1 agrees at 11 bases. CDR3 length: 15 amino acids. Germline V lookup: CDR1 MNHEY, CDR2 SVGAGI. Losses at the gene ends were 4 bases for V and 7 bases for J; bases not matched to a gene: 5. The CDR3 loop is CASSSSGTGGEKLFF. In DNA form, the CDR3 reads TGTGCCAGCAGTTCTTCCGGGACAGGGGGTGAAAAACTGTTTTTT.

The V call is TRBV5-5, the J call TRBJ1-6; D is perhaps TRBD1 (6 bases). The CDR3 loop spans 16 amino acids. The germline V gene encodes CDR1 SGHKS and CDR2 YYEKEE (reference sequence). With 0 bases removed from V and 10 bases from J, the gap between germline ends came to 17 bases. The CDR3 DNA follows: TGTGCCAGCAGCTTGGCCCAGGGGAATTCTCAATCACCCCTCCACTTT. It encodes CASSLAQGNSQSPLHF.

In this sample, this clone turned up once. The rearrangement links TRBV29-1 to TRBJ1-1; D not resolved. Germline CDR1 and CDR2: SQVTM and ANQGSEA. The ends were cut back, 5 bases at V and 1 base at J, with 5 bases in the middle. There are 11 residues in the CDR3. The CDR3 region is CSVTRNTEAFF. CDR3 in DNA: TGCAGCGTTACACGGAACACTGAAGCTTTCTTT.

This clone occurred a few times. The chain links TRBV24-1 to TRBJ1-5; 8 bases match TRBD1. In germline, CDR1 is KGHDR, CDR2 SFDVKD. Germline trimming cut 9 bases from V and 6 bases from J; bases unmatched to any gene: 9. This CDR3 has 14 amino acids. This CDR3 reads CATAGTGGGQPQHF. The CDR3 DNA sequence: TGTGCCACCGCCGGGACAGGAGGGGGTCAGCCCCAGCATTTT.

V is TRBV5-1 and J is TRBJ2-1; 12 nucleotides match TRBD2. The germline CDR1 and CDR2 sequences are SGHRS and YFSETQ. This CDR3 has 15 amino acids. V lost 0 bases, J lost 9 bases, and 4 bases stayed unmatched. The CDR3 sequence: CASSLASGGASEQFF. The CDR3 bases are TGCGCCAGCAGCTTGGCTAGCGGGGGGGCGTCTGAGCAGTTCTTC.

This clone was picked up a small number of times. The chain links TRBV10-3 to TRBJ1-1; possibly TRBD1 for D (5 bases). Germline assignment: CDR1 ENHRY and CDR2 SYGVKD. The CDR3 runs 12 residues. V was trimmed by 10 bases and J by 1 base, leaving 10 bases between them. The chain's CDR3 is CATSDRNTEAFF. The CDR3 nucleotides are TGTGCCACCTCCGACAGGAACACTGAAGCTTTCTTT.

J is TRBJ2-7 and V is TRBV4-1; 10 bases match TRBD1. Looked up from germline, CDR1 is MGHRA and CDR2 is YSYEKL. J gave up 2 bases and V 4 bases, and 2 bases lay outside the gene matches. The CDR3 totals 14 residues. CDR3 DNA sequence: TGCGCCAGCAGCCTTGGACAGGGGGCCTACGAGCAGTACTTC. Amino acids: CASSLGQGAYEQYF.

This clone was detected once. The chain links TRBV6-5 to TRBJ1-1; 8 bases agree with TRBD1. This CDR3 has 15 amino acids. CDR1 is MNHEY, CDR2 SVGAGI, per germline. The J segment lost 2 bases and the V segment lost 10 bases, leaving 12 bases of the junction unmatched. CDR3 nucleotide sequence: TGTGCCACTTGTGAGCAGGGGGCCGGAAACACTGAAGCTTTCTTT. Residues: CATCEQGAGNTEAFF.

J is TRBJ2-1 and V is TRBV24-1, with D possibly being TRBD2 (6 bases). Trimming left V 4 bases short and J 6 bases short, with 12 bases between. CDR3 length equals 14 residues. Germline V gene lookup returns CDR1 KGHDR and CDR2 SFDVKD. CDR3 nucleotide sequence: TGTGCCACCAGTGACCCGGGACTGGGCAATGAGCAGTTCTTC. Translating it yields CATSDPGLGNEQFF.